The source of this T cell receptor (beta chain) is a study of blood T cells in healthy people across ages. Study observations and caveats: Roughly linear declines in TCR beta diversity per million T cells occurred with age.

A sample-barcoded 5' primer and a J-beta primer mix were used in a second PCR of roughly 7 to 12 cycles. TCRdb passed the 5' RACE reads through MiXCR, listing each CDR3 protein once. The sample has approximately 800,000 distinct CDR3 sequences, about 47% seen once. Comments on this clonotype: Its antigen is unknown.

Trimming removed 7 bases at V and 1 base at J, with 20 bases between. Germline-derived CDR1 and CDR2 are SGHVS and FQNEAQ. The CDR3 has 16 amino acids. The chain carries TRBV7-8 and TRBJ2-7; D is unresolved. The sequenced sample consisted of blood. The receptor was isolated from a man older than 75 in good health. The CDR3 DNA sequence: TGTGCCAGCACCAAAACACGATGGAGTGGGTCCTACGAGCAGTACTTC. As protein: CASTKTRWSGSYEQYF.